The present T cell receptor beta chain was sequenced within a study of T-cell memory formation after mild COVID-19. The study, taken as a whole, reports: Contracting clones from day 15 to 85 had balanced CD4/CD8; later expanders favoured CD4+.

The CDR3 loop spans 13 amino acids. Germline CDR1 and CDR2: SQVTM and ANQGSEA. The V gene end was trimmed by 4 bases and the J gene end by 7 bases; junction bases not matched to a gene: 4. TCRdb processed the 5' RACE reads anew with MiXCR; each CDR3 protein has one entry. The table shows about 620,000 distinct CDR3 sequences, with under 20% occurring only once. Comments on this clonotype: Its specificity is unknown.

This rearrangement joins TRBV29-1 to TRBJ1-4, with 9 nucleotides matching TRBD1. Sequenced sample: PBMCs or a T cell subset sorted from them (not recorded which). The TCR comes from an adult woman who had mild COVID-19 (a few samples of this study predate the infection). Cell type and time point are not known. The CDR3 coding sequence is TGCAGCGTTGCGACAGGGGGGGGTGAAAAACTGTTTTTT. This translates into CSVATGGGEKLFF.